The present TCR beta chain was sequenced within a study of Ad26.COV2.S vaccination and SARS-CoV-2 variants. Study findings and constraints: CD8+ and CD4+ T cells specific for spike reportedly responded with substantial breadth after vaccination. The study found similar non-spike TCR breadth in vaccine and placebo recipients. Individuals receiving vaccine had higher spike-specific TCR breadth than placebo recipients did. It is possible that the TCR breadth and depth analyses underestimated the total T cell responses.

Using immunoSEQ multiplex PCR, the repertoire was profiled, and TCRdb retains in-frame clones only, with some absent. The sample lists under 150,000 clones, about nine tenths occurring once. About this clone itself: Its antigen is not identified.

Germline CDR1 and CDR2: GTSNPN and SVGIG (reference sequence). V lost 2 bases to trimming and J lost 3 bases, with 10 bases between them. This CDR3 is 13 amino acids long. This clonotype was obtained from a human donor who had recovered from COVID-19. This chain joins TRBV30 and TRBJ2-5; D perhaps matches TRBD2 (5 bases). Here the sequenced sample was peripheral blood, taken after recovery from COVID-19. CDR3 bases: TGTGCCTGGAGTAATGAGGGAAAAGAGACCCAGTACTTC. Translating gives CAWSNEGKETQYF. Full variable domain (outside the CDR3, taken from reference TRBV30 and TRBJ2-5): SQTIHQWPATLVQPVGSPLSLECTVEGTSNPNLYWYRQAAGRGLQLLFYSVGIGQISSEVPQNLSASRPQDRQFILSSKKLLLSDSGFYLCAWSNEGKETQYFGPGTRLLVL.